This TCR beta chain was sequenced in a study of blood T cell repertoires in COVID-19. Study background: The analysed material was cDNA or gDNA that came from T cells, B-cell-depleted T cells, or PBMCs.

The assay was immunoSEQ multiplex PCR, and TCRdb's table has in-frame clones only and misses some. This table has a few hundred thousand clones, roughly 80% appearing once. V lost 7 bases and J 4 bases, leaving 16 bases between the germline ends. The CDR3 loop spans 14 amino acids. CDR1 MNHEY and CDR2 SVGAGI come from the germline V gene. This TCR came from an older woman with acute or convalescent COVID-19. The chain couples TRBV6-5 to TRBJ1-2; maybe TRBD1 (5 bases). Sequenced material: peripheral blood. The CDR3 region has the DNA TGTGCCAGCACCCCGGGGGGAATCAGCTATGGCTACACCTTC. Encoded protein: CASTPGGISYGYTF.